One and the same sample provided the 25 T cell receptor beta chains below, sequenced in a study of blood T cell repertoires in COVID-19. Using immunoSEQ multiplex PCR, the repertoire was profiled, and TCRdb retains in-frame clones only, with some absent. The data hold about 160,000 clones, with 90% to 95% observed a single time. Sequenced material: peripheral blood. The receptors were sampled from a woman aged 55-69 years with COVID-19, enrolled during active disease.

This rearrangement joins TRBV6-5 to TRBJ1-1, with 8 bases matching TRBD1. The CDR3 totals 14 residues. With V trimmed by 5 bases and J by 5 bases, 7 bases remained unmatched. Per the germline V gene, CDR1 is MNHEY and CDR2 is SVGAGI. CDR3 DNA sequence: TGTGCCAGCAGTCCCCCGGGACAGGTTACTGAAGCTTTCTTT. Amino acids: CASSPPGQVTEAFF.

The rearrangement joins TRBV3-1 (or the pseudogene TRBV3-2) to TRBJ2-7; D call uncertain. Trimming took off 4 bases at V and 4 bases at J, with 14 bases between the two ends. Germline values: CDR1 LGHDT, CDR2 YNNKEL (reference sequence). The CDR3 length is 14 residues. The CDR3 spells CASSLGSLQYEQYF. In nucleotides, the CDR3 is TGTGCCAGCAGCCTGGGCAGTCTACAATACGAGCAGTACTTC.

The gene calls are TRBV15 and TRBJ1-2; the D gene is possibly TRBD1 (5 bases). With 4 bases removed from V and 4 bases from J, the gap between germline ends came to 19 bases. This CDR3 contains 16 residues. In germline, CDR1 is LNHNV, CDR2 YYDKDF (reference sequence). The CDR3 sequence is CATSTGGGDSVYGYTF. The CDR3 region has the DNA TGTGCCACCAGCACTGGGGGAGGGGATTCCGTCTATGGCTACACCTTC.

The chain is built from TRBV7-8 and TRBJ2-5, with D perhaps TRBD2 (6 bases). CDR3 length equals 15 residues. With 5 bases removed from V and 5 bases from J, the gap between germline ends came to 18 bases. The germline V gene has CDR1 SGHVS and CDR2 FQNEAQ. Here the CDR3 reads CASSTRLEAVETQYF. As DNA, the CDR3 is TGTGCCAGCAGCACGCGACTAGAGGCGGTGGAGACCCAGTACTTC.

The CDR3 is CASSLYGNQPQHF. The CDR3, as DNA: TGTGCCAGCAGCTTGTACGGGAATCAGCCCCAGCATTTT. The V and J genes are TRBV5-4 and TRBJ1-5; D is unresolved. The germline V gene has CDR1 SGHNT and CDR2 YYREEE (reference sequence). The CDR3 sequence is 13 residues long. Trimming took off 1 base at V and 4 bases at J, with 6 bases between the two ends. Complete variable domain (other parts from reference TRBV5-4 and TRBJ1-5): ETGVTQSPTHLIKTRGQQVTLRCSSQSGHNTVSWYQQALGQGPQFIFQYYREEENGRGNFPPRFSGLQFPNYSSELNVNALELDDSALYLCASSLYGNQPQHFGDGTRLSIL.

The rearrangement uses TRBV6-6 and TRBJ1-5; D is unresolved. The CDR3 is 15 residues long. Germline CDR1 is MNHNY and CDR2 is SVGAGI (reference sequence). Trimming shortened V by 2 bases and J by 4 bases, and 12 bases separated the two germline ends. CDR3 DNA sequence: TGTGCCAGCAGTTACCCAGAACGTCTTAATCAGCCCCAGCATTTT. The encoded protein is CASSYPERLNQPQHF.

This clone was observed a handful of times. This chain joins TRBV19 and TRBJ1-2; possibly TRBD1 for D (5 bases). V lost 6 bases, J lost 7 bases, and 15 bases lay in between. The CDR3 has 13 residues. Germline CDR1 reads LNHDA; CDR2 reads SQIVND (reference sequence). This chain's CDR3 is CASRVPGKGGYTF. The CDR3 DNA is TGTGCCAGTAGAGTTCCAGGGAAGGGTGGCTACACCTTC.

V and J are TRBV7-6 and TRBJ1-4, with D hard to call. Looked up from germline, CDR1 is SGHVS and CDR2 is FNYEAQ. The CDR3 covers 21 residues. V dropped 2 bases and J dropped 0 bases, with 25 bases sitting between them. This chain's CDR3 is CASSLRFVALLRTPTNEKLFF. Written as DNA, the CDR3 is TGTGCCAGCAGCTTAAGGTTCGTTGCACTCCTGCGGACTCCAACTAATGAAAAACTGTTTTTT. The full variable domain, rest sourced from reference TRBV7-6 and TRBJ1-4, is GAGVSQSPRYKVTKRGQDVALRCDPISGHVSLYWYRQALGQGPEFLTYFNYEAQQDKSGLPNDRFSAERPEGSISTLTIQRTEQRDSAMYRCASSLRFVALLRTPTNEKLFFGSGTQLSVL.

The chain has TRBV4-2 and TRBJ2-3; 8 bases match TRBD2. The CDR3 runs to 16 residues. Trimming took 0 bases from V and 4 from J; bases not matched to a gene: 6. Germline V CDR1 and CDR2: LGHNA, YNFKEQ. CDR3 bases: TGTGCCAGCAGCCAAGATACAGCGGGGGTGCCAGATACGCAGTATTTT. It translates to CASSQDTAGVPDTQYF.

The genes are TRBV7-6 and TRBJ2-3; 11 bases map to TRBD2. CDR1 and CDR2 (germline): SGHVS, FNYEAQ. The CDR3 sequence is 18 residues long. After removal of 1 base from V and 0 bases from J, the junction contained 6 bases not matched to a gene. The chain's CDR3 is CASSLDTSGGTSTDTQYF. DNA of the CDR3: TGTGCCAGCAGCTTAGATACTAGCGGGGGAACCAGCACAGATACGCAGTATTTT.

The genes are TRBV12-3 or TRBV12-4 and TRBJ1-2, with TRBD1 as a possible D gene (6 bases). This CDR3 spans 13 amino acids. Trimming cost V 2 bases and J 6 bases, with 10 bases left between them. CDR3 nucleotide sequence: TGTGCCAGCAGTTTAAGGGGGATCGATGGCTACACCTTC. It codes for CASSLRGIDGYTF.

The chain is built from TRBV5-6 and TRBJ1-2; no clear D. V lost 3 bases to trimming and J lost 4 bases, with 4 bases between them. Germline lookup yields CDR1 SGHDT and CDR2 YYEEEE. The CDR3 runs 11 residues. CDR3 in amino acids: CASSSSYGYTF. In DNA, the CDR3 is TGTGCCAGCAGCTCCAGCTATGGCTACACCTTC.

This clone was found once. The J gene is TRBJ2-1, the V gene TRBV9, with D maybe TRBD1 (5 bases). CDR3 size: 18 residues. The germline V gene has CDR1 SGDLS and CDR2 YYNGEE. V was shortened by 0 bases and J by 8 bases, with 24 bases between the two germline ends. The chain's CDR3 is CASSVAPQGDGGSDEQFF. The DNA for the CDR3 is TGTGCCAGCAGCGTAGCCCCCCAAGGGGATGGTGGGTCTGATGAGCAGTTCTTC.

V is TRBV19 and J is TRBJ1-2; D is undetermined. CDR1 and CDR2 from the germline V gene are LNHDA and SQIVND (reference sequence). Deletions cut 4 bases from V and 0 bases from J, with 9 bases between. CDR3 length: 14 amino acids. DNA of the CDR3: TGTGCCAGTAGTAAAGTAGTTTCTAACTATGGCTACACCTTC. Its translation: CASSKVVSNYGYTF.

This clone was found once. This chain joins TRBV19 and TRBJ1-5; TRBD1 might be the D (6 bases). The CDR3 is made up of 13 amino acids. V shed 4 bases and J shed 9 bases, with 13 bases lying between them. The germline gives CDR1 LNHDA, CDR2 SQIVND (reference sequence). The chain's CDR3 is CASSNRDMGPQHF. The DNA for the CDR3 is TGTGCCAGTAGTAACAGGGATATGGGGCCCCAGCATTTT.

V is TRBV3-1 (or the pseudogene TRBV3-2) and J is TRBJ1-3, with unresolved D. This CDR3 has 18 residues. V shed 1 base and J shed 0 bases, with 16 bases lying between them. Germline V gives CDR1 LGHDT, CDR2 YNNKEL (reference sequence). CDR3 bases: TGTGCCAGCAGCCAAGTTGAAATCCGAACAGCCTCTGGAAACACCATATATTTT. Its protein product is CASSQVEIRTASGNTIYF.

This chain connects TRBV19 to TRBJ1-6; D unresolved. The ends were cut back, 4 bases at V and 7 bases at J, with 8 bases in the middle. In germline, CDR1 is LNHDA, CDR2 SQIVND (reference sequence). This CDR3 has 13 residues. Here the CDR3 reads CASSSQKNSPLHF. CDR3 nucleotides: TGTGCCAGTAGTAGTCAGAAAAATTCACCCCTCCACTTT.

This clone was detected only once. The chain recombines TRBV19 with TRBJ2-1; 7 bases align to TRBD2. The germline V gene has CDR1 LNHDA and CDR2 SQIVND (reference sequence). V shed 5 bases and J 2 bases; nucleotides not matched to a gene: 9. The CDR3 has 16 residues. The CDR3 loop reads CASSPDVGTTYNEQFF. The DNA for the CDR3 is TGTGCCAGTAGTCCCGACGTCGGGACTACCTACAATGAGCAGTTCTTC. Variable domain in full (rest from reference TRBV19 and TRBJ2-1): DGGITQSPKYLFRKEGQNVTLSCEQNLNHDAMYWYRQDPGQGLRLIYYSQIVNDFQKGDIAEGYSVSREKKESFPLTVTSAQKNPTAFYLCASSPDVGTTYNEQFFGPGTRLTVL.

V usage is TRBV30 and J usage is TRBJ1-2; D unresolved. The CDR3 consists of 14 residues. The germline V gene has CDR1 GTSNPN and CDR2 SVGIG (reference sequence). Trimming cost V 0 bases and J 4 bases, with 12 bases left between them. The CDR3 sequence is CAWSVPLVSYGYTF. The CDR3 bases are TGTGCCTGGAGTGTACCGTTGGTTAGCTATGGCTACACCTTC.

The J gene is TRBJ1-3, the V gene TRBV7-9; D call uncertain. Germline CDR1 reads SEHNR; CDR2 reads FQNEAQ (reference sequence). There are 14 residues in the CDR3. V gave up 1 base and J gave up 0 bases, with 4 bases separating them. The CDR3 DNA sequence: TGTGCCAGCAGCTTAGATCGCTCTGGAAACACCATATATTTT. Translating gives CASSLDRSGNTIYF.

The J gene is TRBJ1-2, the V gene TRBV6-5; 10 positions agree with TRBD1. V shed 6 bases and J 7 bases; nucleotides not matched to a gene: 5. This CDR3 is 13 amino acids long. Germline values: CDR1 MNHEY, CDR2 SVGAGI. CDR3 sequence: CASSRGTGVGYTF. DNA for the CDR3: TGTGCCAGCAGCAGAGGGACAGGGGTTGGCTACACCTTC.

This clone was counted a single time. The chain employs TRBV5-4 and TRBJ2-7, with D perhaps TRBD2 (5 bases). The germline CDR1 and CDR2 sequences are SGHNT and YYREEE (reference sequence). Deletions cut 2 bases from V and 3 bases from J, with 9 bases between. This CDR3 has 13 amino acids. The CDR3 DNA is TGTGCCAGCAGCTTACCCGGGAACTACGAGCAGTACTTC. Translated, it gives CASSLPGNYEQYF.

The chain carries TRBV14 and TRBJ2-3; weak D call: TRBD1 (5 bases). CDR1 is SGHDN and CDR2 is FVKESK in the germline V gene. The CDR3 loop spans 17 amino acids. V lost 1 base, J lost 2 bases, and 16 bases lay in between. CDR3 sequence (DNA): TGTGCCAGCAGCCAAGGGGGCCCGTTCAGGACCACAGATACGCAGTATTTT. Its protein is CASSQGGPFRTTDTQYF.

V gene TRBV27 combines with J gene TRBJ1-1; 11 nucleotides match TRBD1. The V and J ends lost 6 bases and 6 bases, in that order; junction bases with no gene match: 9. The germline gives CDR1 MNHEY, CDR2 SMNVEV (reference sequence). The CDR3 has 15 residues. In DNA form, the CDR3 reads TGTGCCAGCAGGCGAGCGGCGGGACAGGGGGCTGAAGCTTTCTTT. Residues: CASRRAAGQGAEAFF.

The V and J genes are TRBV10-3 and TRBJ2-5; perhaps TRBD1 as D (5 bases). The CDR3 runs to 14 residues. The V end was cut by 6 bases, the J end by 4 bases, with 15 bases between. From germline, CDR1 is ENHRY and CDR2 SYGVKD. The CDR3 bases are TGTGCCATCAGGGATGGTTCAGGGTCAGAGACCCAGTACTTC. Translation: CAIRDGSGSETQYF.